This TCR beta chain originates from a study of T cell responses to AZD1222 COVID-19 vaccine. Sequenced by immunoSEQ multiplex PCR; TCRdb stores in-frame clones only, minus some. This table has 65,000 to 85,000 clones, around nine tenths appearing once. Only a few counts were recorded for this clone. Trimming cost V 4 bases and J 1 base, with 20 bases left between them. Germline assignment: CDR1 SGHDT and CDR2 YYEEEE. The CDR3 is 17 amino acids. The clonotype originates from an adult in good health. Here the sequenced sample was peripheral blood, taken on day 0 of AZD1222 vaccination. The chain combines TRBV5-6 with TRBJ2-5; the D is unclear. The DNA of the CDR3 is TGTGCCAGCAGCCCGAGCCGTTGGTACCGAAGCCAAGAGACCCAGTACTTC. Translating gives CASSPSRWYRSQETQYF.